This entry concerns a single T cell receptor (beta chain). Per the study methods: Nucleated cell counts were estimated from reference gene primer amplification. Clones were sequenced by immunoSEQ multiplex PCR, and TCRdb holds only the in-frame ones, with some missing. The V and J calls and clone size were taken over from that table, and D and trimming were inferred from the DNA. The sample lists approximately 32,000 clones, around 90% occurring once. These data originate in a study of blood T cell repertoires in COVID-19. Background on the study: The samples span acute and convalescent COVID-19 from the United States, Italy and Spain.

Trimming pared 3 bases from V and 2 bases from J, leaving 9 bases between. The length of the CDR3 is 14 residues. Germline-derived CDR1 and CDR2 are LNHDA and SQIVND (reference sequence). The chain recombines TRBV19 with TRBJ2-3, with D hard to call. The receptor's source is a human donor in a cohort sampled during active COVID-19. The sample taken for sequencing was peripheral blood. CDR3 sequence: CASSIYGSTDTQYF. The DNA for the CDR3 is TGTGCCAGTAGTATCTACGGGTCCACAGATACGCAGTATTTT.